The 17 T cell receptor beta chains in this list originate from one sample, sequenced in a study of CD8 T cells in ankylosing spondylitis. Each CDR3 protein is one row after TCRdb ran MiXCR on the 5' RACE reads. The sample lists about 39,000 distinct CDR3 sequences; 3% were seen once. Material for sequencing was blood, either unsorted or a sorted T cell fraction (not recorded which). These receptors came from a male donor with ankylosing spondylitis or in good health (not recorded which).

This clonotype has ten or more counts. This chain connects TRBV9 to TRBJ2-3; D gene ambiguous. Trimming stripped 0 bases from V and 4 bases from J, with 9 bases between. The CDR3 has 14 residues. Looked up from germline, CDR1 is SGDLS and CDR2 is YYNGEE. The CDR3 coding sequence is TGTGCCAGCAGCGTAGTAGGCCCCTCAGATACGCAGTATTTT. It encodes CASSVVGPSDTQYF. Full variable domain (rest looked up from reference TRBV9 and TRBJ2-3): DSGVTQTPKHLITATGQRVTLRCSPRSGDLSVYWYQQSLDQGLQFLIQYYNGEERAKGNILERFSAQQFPDLHSELNLSSLELGDSALYFCASSVVGPSDTQYFGPGTRLTVL.

This clonotype was seen ten or more times. The chain is built from TRBV9 and TRBJ2-3; 7 bases map to TRBD2. Germline V CDR1 and CDR2: SGDLS, YYNGEE. This CDR3 is built from 15 residues. The junction had 9 bases not matched to a gene; V was cut back by 2 bases and J by 6 bases. For the CDR3, the DNA is TGTGCCAGCAGCGTGGGGGGGTCCCGGATGGATACGCAGTATTTT. This sequence encodes CASSVGGSRMDTQYF.

The chain is built from TRBV12-5 and TRBJ2-4, with D maybe TRBD2 (7 bases). Germline CDR1 reads LGHNT; CDR2 reads FRNRAP. CDR3 size: 19 residues. The V gene lost 5 bases and the J gene lost 6 bases, with 29 bases spanning the gap. Written as DNA, the CDR3 is TGTGCTAGTGGTCCGTCTAGCGCGGGGGCTGAGTATGACACAAACATTCAGTACTTC. Translated: CASGPSSAGAEYDTNIQYF.

This clonotype was observed at least ten times. This rearrangement joins TRBV9 to TRBJ2-5; 9 nucleotides match TRBD2. There are 18 residues in the CDR3. The germline gives CDR1 SGDLS, CDR2 YYNGEE. Trimming at V came to 0 bases and at J to 2 bases, leaving 11 bases not matched to a gene. This CDR3 reads CASSVDAGGPGWQETQYF. The CDR3 DNA reads TGTGCCAGCAGCGTAGACGCGGGAGGGCCGGGCTGGCAAGAGACCCAGTACTTC.

This clonotype was seen repeatedly, ten times or more. This chain links TRBV9 with TRBJ2-1, with 7 bases aligning to TRBD1. J gave up 7 bases and V 4 bases, and 8 bases lay outside the gene matches. CDR1 SGDLS and CDR2 YYNGEE come from the germline V gene. The CDR3 runs 14 residues. DNA of the CDR3: TGTGCCAGCAGCTCCGGGACAGTTCCAAATGAGCAGTTCTTC. Protein product: CASSSGTVPNEQFF. The variable domain in full, completed from reference TRBV9 and TRBJ2-1, reads DSGVTQTPKHLITATGQRVTLRCSPRSGDLSVYWYQQSLDQGLQFLIQYYNGEERAKGNILERFSAQQFPDLHSELNLSSLELGDSALYFCASSSGTVPNEQFFGPGTRLTVL.

The table lists this clonotype with many counts. The chain combines TRBV12-3 or TRBV12-4 with TRBJ2-7; 9 positions agree with TRBD1. J gave up 9 bases and V 2 bases, and 14 bases lay outside the gene matches. The CDR3 is 16 residues long. The CDR3 sequence is CASSLCLRTGEKLQYV. The CDR3 nucleotides are TGTGCCAGCAGTTTATGTCTTAGGACAGGGGAAAAGTTGCAGTACGTC.

This clonotype has at least ten counts. In DNA form, the CDR3 reads TGTGCCAGCAGCGTAGGTGAACTAGCGGGAGTGTATGAGCAGTTCTTC. This sequence encodes CASSVGELAGVYEQFF. The chain links TRBV9 to TRBJ2-1; TRBD2 aligns across 11 bases. The germline V gene encodes CDR1 SGDLS and CDR2 YYNGEE. V shed 0 bases and J 8 bases; nucleotides not matched to a gene: 7. This CDR3 has 16 residues.

This clonotype has at least ten counts. The gene calls are TRBV9 and TRBJ2-3; D may be TRBD2 (6 bases). The germline CDR1 and CDR2 sequences are SGDLS and YYNGEE. The CDR3 is 13 amino acids. V lost 4 bases and J lost 6, with 12 bases in between. The CDR3 protein is CASSPRLGDTQYF. The CDR3 DNA reads as TGTGCCAGCAGCCCCCGACTAGGGGATACGCAGTATTTT. The variable domain in full, completed from reference TRBV9 and TRBJ2-3, reads DSGVTQTPKHLITATGQRVTLRCSPRSGDLSVYWYQQSLDQGLQFLIQYYNGEERAKGNILERFSAQQFPDLHSELNLSSLELGDSALYFCASSPRLGDTQYFGPGTRLTVL.

This clonotype has a count of ten or more. The chain uses TRBV9 and TRBJ2-2, with D unresolved. The germline gives CDR1 SGDLS, CDR2 YYNGEE. The CDR3 totals 15 residues. The V and J ends lost 0 bases and 3 bases respectively, with 9 bases between them. CDR3 amino acids: CASSVASYDTGELFF. CDR3 nucleotide sequence: TGTGCCAGCAGCGTAGCCAGCTATGACACCGGGGAGCTGTTTTTT. The full variable domain, its missing parts supplied by reference TRBV9 and TRBJ2-2, is DSGVTQTPKHLITATGQRVTLRCSPRSGDLSVYWYQQSLDQGLQFLIQYYNGEERAKGNILERFSAQQFPDLHSELNLSSLELGDSALYFCASSVASYDTGELFFGEGSRLTVL.

This clonotype showed up many times. The J gene is TRBJ2-1, the V gene TRBV9; 8 nucleotides agree with TRBD1. The germline CDR1 and CDR2 sequences are SGDLS and YYNGEE. This CDR3 region has 15 residues. Unmatched junction bases numbered 7, after V lost 0 bases and J lost 8 bases. CDR3 residues: CASSVDPDRGDEQFF. The CDR3 coding sequence is TGTGCCAGCAGCGTAGACCCAGACAGGGGCGATGAGCAGTTCTTC.

This clonotype was seen ten or more times. This chain joins TRBV9 and TRBJ2-2; the D is unclear. This CDR3 region has 13 residues. The V end lost 2 bases, the J end lost 6 bases, and 8 bases lay between the germline ends. Germline values: CDR1 SGDLS, CDR2 YYNGEE. CDR3 sequence: CASSVQFSGELFF. Here the CDR3 DNA reads TGTGCCAGCAGCGTTCAATTTTCCGGGGAGCTGTTTTTT.

This clonotype was seen ten or more times. This chain connects TRBV9 to TRBJ2-3, with 9 positions matching TRBD2. CDR1 SGDLS and CDR2 YYNGEE come from the germline V gene. V gave up 0 bases and J gave up 1 base; unmatched junction bases: 3. The CDR3 sequence is 16 residues long. Written as DNA, the CDR3 is TGTGCCAGCAGCGTAGGCGGGGGGGCCGGCACAGATACGCAGTATTTT. Translated: CASSVGGGAGTDTQYF.

The sample holds many counts of this clonotype. As DNA, the CDR3 is TGTGCCAGCAGCTTACGACCCAATTCAGATACGCAGTATTTT. As protein: CASSLRPNSDTQYF. This rearrangement joins TRBV9 to TRBJ2-3; D uncertain. Germline CDR1 is SGDLS and CDR2 is YYNGEE. The CDR3 loop spans 14 amino acids. V lost 4 bases and J 4 bases, leaving 13 bases between the germline ends.

There are many counts of this clonotype. The chain uses TRBV9 and TRBJ2-3, with 7 nucleotides matching TRBD1. Trimming removed 0 bases from V and 0 bases from J; junction bases left unmatched: 1. CDR1 and CDR2 from the germline V gene are SGDLS and YYNGEE. The CDR3 runs to 15 residues. The CDR3 reads CASSVGDRSTDTQYF. In nucleotides, the CDR3 is TGTGCCAGCAGCGTAGGGGACAGAAGCACAGATACGCAGTATTTT.

This clonotype appeared many times. CDR3 DNA sequence: TGTGCCAGCAGCGTATTACTACAGTCCAATGAGCAGTTCTTC. It specifies CASSVLLQSNEQFF. V gene TRBV9 combines with J gene TRBJ2-1, with D uncertain. This CDR3 contains 14 residues. Looked up from germline, CDR1 is SGDLS and CDR2 is YYNGEE. The V and J ends lost 1 base and 6 bases respectively, with 11 bases between them.

This clonotype was detected many times. The chain has TRBV9 and TRBJ2-1, with 7 bases lining up with TRBD2. Germline V gene sequence: CDR1 SGDLS, CDR2 YYNGEE. Losses at the gene ends were 3 bases for V and 4 bases for J; bases not matched to a gene: 7. The CDR3 covers 15 residues. The CDR3 DNA is TGTGCCAGCAGCGCCCCGGGACTACAGTACAATGAGCAGTTCTTC. This translates into CASSAPGLQYNEQFF. Looking up the rest from reference TRBV9 and TRBJ2-1 gives the full variable domain: DSGVTQTPKHLITATGQRVTLRCSPRSGDLSVYWYQQSLDQGLQFLIQYYNGEERAKGNILERFSAQQFPDLHSELNLSSLELGDSALYFCASSAPGLQYNEQFFGPGTRLTVL.

This clonotype was detected many times. The rearrangement uses TRBV9 and TRBJ2-2; 11 bases are shared with TRBD2. Trimming took 7 bases from V and 7 from J; bases not matched to a gene: 12. CDR1 SGDLS and CDR2 YYNGEE come from the germline V gene. This CDR3 is 16 amino acids long. As DNA, the CDR3 is TGTGCCAGCGGAGTTACTAGCGGGGGATTCCTCGGGGAGCTGTTTTTT. It specifies CASGVTSGGFLGELFF.